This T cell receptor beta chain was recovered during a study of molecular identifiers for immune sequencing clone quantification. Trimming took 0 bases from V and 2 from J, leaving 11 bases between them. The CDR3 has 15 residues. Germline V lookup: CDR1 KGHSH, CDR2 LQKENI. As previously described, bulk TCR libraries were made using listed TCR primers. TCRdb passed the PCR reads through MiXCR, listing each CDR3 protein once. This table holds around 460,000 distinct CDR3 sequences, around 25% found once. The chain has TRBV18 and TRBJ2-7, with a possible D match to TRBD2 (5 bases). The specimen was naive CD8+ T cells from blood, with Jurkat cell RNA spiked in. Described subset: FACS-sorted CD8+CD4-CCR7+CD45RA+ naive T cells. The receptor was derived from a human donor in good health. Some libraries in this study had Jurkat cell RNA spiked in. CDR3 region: CASSPPRTGTYEQYF. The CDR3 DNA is TGTGCCAGCTCACCACCTAGGACGGGGACCTACGAGCAGTACTTC.